The 13 T cell receptor beta chains reported below all come from one sample, sequenced in a study of early T cells in non-severe SARS-CoV-2 infection (TCRdb year 2021). Library method: 5' RACE. The sequencer listed for this sample is NextSeq 500. The public reads were run again by TCRdb, first through fastp at Q25 and then through MiXCR, and only productive beta chains were kept. Each CDR3 protein gets just one entry, which takes the most common genes and DNA from the rows behind it. This sample lists about 71,000 distinct CDR3 sequences; around 11% were detected once. 2.7% of the sample comes from the top ten. Here the sequenced sample was whole blood, taken at baseline. The source is an adult who was a healthcare worker with PCR-confirmed SARS-CoV-2 infection or an uninfected control (not recorded which).

This clonotype appeared a few times. The chain recombines TRBV5-1 with TRBJ2-3; D ambiguous. The germline V gene has CDR1 SGHRS and CDR2 YFSETQ. This CDR3 region has 12 residues. V lost 4 bases and J lost 4, with 7 bases in between. As DNA, the CDR3 is TGCGCCAGCAGCGCGGTAGCAGATACGCAGTATTTT. It yields the protein CASSAVADTQYF.

The table lists this clonotype with many counts. J is TRBJ2-7 and V is TRBV12-3 or TRBV12-4; D unresolved. The CDR3 is made up of 13 amino acids. The V end was cut by 8 bases, the J end by 0 bases, with 11 bases between. The CDR3 here is CASRRRYSYEQYF. DNA for the CDR3: TGTGCCAGCCGACGGCGGTACTCCTACGAGCAGTACTTC.

The table lists this clonotype with a few counts. The chain is built from TRBV28 and TRBJ2-2, with D uncertain. Germline CDR1 is MDHEN and CDR2 is SYDVKM. Trimming left V 2 bases short and J 6 bases short, with 13 bases between. The CDR3 spans 15 residues. The CDR3 protein is CASSLPRGAPGELFF. In nucleotides, the CDR3 is TGTGCCAGCAGTTTACCCCGTGGCGCCCCCGGGGAGCTGTTTTTT.

This clonotype turned up a few times. The chain is built from TRBV28 and TRBJ1-5, with D perhaps TRBD1 (6 bases). Germline values: CDR1 MDHEN, CDR2 SYDVKM. The CDR3 has 17 residues. With 6 bases removed from V and 6 bases from J, the gap between germline ends came to 24 bases. This CDR3 reads CASSPPPGEGRSQPQHF. CDR3 DNA: TGTGCCAGCAGCCCACCTCCAGGGGAGGGTAGGAGTCAGCCCCAGCATTTT.

The rearrangement joins TRBV29-1 to TRBJ2-3, with 8 bases identical to TRBD1. CDR3 length: 15 residues. Germline lookup yields CDR1 SQVTM and CDR2 ANQGSEA. After removal of 1 base from V and 4 bases from J, the junction contained 7 bases not matched to a gene. Here the CDR3 DNA reads TGCAGCGTTGAAGGGGCCGGACAGGGTGCAGATACGCAGTATTTT. It yields the protein CSVEGAGQGADTQYF.

Comment on this clonotype: A junction end diverges from the germline sequence, so it may reflect a read error. The chain joins TRBV6-5 to TRBJ2-4; TRBD1 aligns across 9 bases. This CDR3 is 14 amino acids long. CDR1 and CDR2 (germline): MNHEY, SVGAGI. CDR3 bases: TGTGCCAGCAGTCGAACCTACACAGGGGGCGAGGTGCACTTC. Protein product: CASSRTYTGGEVHF.

This clonotype came up many times. J is TRBJ1-2 and V is TRBV10-2; 11 nucleotides match TRBD1. The V and J ends lost 0 bases and 8 bases, in that order; junction bases with no gene match: 11. This CDR3 is 17 amino acids long. The germline gives CDR1 WSHSY, CDR2 SAAADI. The chain's CDR3 is CASSESPGGQGARGYTF. CDR3 nucleotide sequence: TGCGCCAGCAGTGAGTCTCCTGGTGGACAGGGGGCAAGGGGCTACACCTTC.

The chain links TRBV7-6 to TRBJ1-2; TRBD1 aligns across 8 bases. J was trimmed by 5 bases and V by 2 bases; bases with no gene match: 7. The CDR3 has 15 residues. Germline V lookup: CDR1 SGHVS, CDR2 FNYEAQ. The CDR3 coding sequence is TGTGCCAGCAGCTTAAAACAGGGGGGACCTTATGGCTACACCTTC. This encodes CASSLKQGGPYGYTF.

The gene calls are TRBV18 and TRBJ2-1, with 8 bases that match TRBD2. The CDR3 covers 18 residues. V was pared by 2 bases and J by 4 bases, with 13 bases of the junction left unmatched. Per the germline V gene, CDR1 is KGHSH and CDR2 is LQKENI. The CDR3 spells CASSPSKLAGSLYNEQFF. The CDR3, as DNA: TGTGCCAGCTCACCATCAAAATTAGCGGGGTCCTTATACAATGAGCAGTTCTTC.

This clonotype has a handful of counts. The chain has TRBV6-6 and TRBJ1-1; no reliable D call. Per germline, CDR1 MNHNY and CDR2 SVGAGI (reference sequence). Trimming took 6 bases from V and 5 from J, leaving 13 bases between them. This CDR3 is 13 amino acids long. CDR3 coding DNA: TGTGCCAGCAGCTATAGGAGGGAAACTGAAGCTTTCTTT. Translating it yields CASSYRRETEAFF.

The genes are TRBV4-1 and TRBJ1-1, with 7 bases lining up with TRBD1. Germline V lookup: CDR1 MGHRA, CDR2 YSYEKL. This CDR3 is built from 19 residues. V was pared by 0 bases and J by 1 base, with 14 bases of the junction left unmatched. This CDR3 is CASSQEGSRTGTANTEAFF. The CDR3 bases are TGCGCCAGCAGCCAAGAAGGGTCTCGGACCGGGACAGCGAACACTGAAGCTTTCTTT.

This clonotype was counted between two and nine times. The rearrangement uses TRBV28 and TRBJ1-3; D not certain. Per germline, CDR1 MDHEN and CDR2 SYDVKM. Trimming removed 2 bases at V and 5 bases at J, with 10 bases between. There are 14 residues in the CDR3. CDR3 protein: CASSLQGIRNTIYF. CDR3 DNA sequence: TGTGCCAGCAGTTTACAAGGGATACGAAACACCATATATTTT.

This clonotype was seen a handful of times. The chain couples TRBV28 to TRBJ2-2; either TRBD1 or TRBD2 may supply D (6 bases each). Germline lookup yields CDR1 MDHEN and CDR2 SYDVKM. V lost 5 bases to trimming and J lost 5 bases, with 15 bases between them. The CDR3 runs 15 residues. The CDR3 loop reads CASSDSGAGTGELFF. The CDR3 nucleotides are TGTGCCAGCAGTGATTCGGGGGCGGGTACCGGGGAGCTGTTTTTT.